The T cell receptor beta chain described here comes from a study of vaccination effects on CD4 cells after COVID-19. V was clipped by 4 bases and J by 6 bases, with 14 bases between them. CDR1 and CDR2 from the germline V gene are SGDLS and YYNGEE. The CDR3 has 14 amino acids. A remark on this clone: Its antigen is not identified.

Before sequencing took place, the ViraFEST assay used viral peptide pools to expand antigen-specific CD4+ T cells. Cultured cells yielded isolated CD4+ T cells after nine to ten days. Two-dose vaccination with either BNT162b2 or mRNA-1273 was given to the participants. The method was immunoSEQ multiplex PCR; TCRdb's version includes in-frame clones alone and lacks a portion of them. The sample lists tens of thousands of clones, around 69% seen once, with 1.5% to 1.7% in the top ten. This sequence was found in a human donor who received a COVID-19 vaccine. Here the sequenced sample was CD4+ T cells from PBMCs cultured with HCoV-229E spike peptides, taken after COVID-19 vaccination. The rearrangement links TRBV9 to TRBJ1-5; D gene ambiguous. For the CDR3, the DNA is TGTGCCAGCAGCCCATCTGGGGAAGTTCAGCCCCAGCATTTT. This gives the protein CASSPSGEVQPQHF.